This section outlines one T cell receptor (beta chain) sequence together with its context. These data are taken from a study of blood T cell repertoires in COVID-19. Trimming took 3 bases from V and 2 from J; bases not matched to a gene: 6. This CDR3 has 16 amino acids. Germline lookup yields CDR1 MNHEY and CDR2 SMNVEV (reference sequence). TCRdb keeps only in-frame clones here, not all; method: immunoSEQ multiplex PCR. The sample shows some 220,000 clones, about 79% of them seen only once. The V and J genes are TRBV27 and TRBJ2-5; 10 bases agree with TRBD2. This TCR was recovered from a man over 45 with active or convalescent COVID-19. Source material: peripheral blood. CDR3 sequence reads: CASSLLAGAGQETQYF. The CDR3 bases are TGTGCCAGCAGTTTGCTAGCGGGGGCTGGGCAAGAGACCCAGTACTTC.